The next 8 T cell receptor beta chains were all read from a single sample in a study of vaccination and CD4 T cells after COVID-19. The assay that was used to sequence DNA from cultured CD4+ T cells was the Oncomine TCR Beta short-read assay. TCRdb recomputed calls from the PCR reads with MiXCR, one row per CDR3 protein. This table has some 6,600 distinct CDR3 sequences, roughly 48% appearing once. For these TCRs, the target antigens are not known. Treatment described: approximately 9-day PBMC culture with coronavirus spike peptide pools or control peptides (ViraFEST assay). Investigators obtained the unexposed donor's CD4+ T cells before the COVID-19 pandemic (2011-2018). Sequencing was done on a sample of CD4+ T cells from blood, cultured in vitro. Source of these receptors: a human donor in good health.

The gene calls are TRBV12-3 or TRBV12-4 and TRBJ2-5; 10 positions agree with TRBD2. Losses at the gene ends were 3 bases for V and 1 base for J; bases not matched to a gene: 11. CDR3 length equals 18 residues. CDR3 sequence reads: CASSFLARGLAPQETQYF. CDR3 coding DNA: TGTGCCAGCAGTTTTCTCGCTCGGGGACTAGCGCCCCAAGAGACCCAGTACTTC.

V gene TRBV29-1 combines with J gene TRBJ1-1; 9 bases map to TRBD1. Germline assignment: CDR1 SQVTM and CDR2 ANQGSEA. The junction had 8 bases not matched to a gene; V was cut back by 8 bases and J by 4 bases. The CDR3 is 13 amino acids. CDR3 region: CSTYRGQGTEAFF. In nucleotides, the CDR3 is TGCAGCACTTACAGGGGGCAAGGCACTGAAGCTTTCTTT.

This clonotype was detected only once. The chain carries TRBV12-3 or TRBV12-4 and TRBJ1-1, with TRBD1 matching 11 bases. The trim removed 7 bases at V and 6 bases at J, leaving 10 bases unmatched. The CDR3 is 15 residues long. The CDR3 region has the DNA TGTGCCAGCAACCTATCCGGGACAGGGGGTTCTGAAGCTTTCTTT. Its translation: CASNLSGTGGSEAFF.

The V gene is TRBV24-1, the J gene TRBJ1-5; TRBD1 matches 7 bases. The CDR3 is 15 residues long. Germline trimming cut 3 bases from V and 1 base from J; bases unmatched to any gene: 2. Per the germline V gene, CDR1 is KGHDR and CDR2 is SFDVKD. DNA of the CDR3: TGTGCCACCAGTGATCCAGGGGGGAGCAATCAGCCCCAGCATTTT. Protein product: CATSDPGGSNQPQHF.

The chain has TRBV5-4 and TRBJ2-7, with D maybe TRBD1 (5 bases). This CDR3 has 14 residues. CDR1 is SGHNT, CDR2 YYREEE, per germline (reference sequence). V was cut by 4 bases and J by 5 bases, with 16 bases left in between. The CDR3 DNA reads TGTGCCAGCAGCCGCCAGGGAACTTTCCACGAGCAGTACTTC. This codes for CASSRQGTFHEQYF.

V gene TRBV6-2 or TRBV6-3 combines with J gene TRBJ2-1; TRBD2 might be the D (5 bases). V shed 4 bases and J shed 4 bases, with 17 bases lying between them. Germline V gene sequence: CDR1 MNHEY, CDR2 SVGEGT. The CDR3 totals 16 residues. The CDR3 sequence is CASSLSSGLKYNEQFF. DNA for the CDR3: TGTGCCAGCAGTTTATCCTCGGGATTAAAATACAATGAGCAGTTCTTC.

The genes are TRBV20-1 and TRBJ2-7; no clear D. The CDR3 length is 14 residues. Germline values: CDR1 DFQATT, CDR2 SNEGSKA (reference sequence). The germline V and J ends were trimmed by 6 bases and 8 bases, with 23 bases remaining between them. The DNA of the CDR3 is TGCAGTGCCGCCCTCACGGTGGCAGCAGCGAAGCAGTACTTC. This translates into CSAALTVAAAKQYF.

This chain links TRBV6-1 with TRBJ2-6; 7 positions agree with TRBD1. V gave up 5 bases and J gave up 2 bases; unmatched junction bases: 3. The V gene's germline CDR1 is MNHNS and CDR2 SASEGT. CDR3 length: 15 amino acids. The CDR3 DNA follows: TGTGCCAGCAGTCTGACAGGGCCTGGGGCCAACGTCCTGACTTTC. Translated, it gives CASSLTGPGANVLTF.